This TCR beta chain was obtained from a study of blood T cell repertoires in COVID-19. Background on the study: Samples of COVID-19 (acute and convalescent) were obtained from the United States, Italy and Spain. Sources were T cells, B-cell-depleted T cells, or PBMCs; the material itself was cDNA or gDNA.

TCRdb's copy holds only in-frame clones and misses some; the assay was immunoSEQ multiplex PCR. This repertoire shows 130,000 to 150,000 clones, roughly 87% found once; its top ten account for 1.5% to 2%. The V gene's germline CDR1 is MRHNA and CDR2 SNTAGT. V shed 8 bases, J shed 8 bases, and the junction held 8 bases outside the gene matches. The length of the CDR3 is 12 residues. This TCR was sampled from a man between 65 and 85 years old with acute or convalescent COVID-19. This sequence joins TRBV6-4 and TRBJ1-2; TRBD1 aligns across 7 bases. Source material: peripheral blood. The CDR3 nucleotides are TGTGCCAGCGGAGGGACAGCAACGGGCTACACCTTC. It is translated as CASGGTATGYTF.